The 20 T cell receptor beta chains in this list originate from one sample, sequenced in a study of blood T cell repertoires in COVID-19. Some clones are missing from TCRdb's copy, which holds only in-frame ones; the method was immunoSEQ multiplex PCR. The sample lists approximately 300,000 clones; 88% were seen once. Sequences were obtained from peripheral blood. The receptor set was obtained from a woman between 25 and 40 years old with COVID-19, enrolled during active disease.

The CDR3 DNA reads TGTGCCAGCAGCCCTCTCGGGGAAAATGAAGCTTTCTTT. Its translation is CASSPLGENEAFF. This chain links TRBV7-2 with TRBJ1-1; D is uncertain. CDR1 and CDR2 (germline): SGHTA, FQGNSA. Trimming removed 5 bases from V and 7 bases from J, with 14 bases in between. This CDR3 spans 13 amino acids.

This clone was counted between two and nine times. V and J are TRBV5-4 and TRBJ1-2; tentatively, D is TRBD1 (5 bases). The germline V gene encodes CDR1 SGHNT and CDR2 YYREEE (reference sequence). The length of the CDR3 is 14 residues. With 4 bases removed from V and 8 bases from J, the gap between germline ends came to 18 bases. The CDR3, as DNA: TGTGCCAGCAGCCGAGGTGGCGGGGGACGAGGCTACACCTTC. Protein: CASSRGGGGRGYTF.

The V and J genes are TRBV9 and TRBJ1-1; D not resolved. There are 14 residues in the CDR3. Per germline, CDR1 SGDLS and CDR2 YYNGEE. V gave up 4 bases and J gave up 2 bases, with 12 bases separating them. Written as DNA, the CDR3 is TGTGCCAGCAGCCCCCCCGGACTCAACACTGAAGCTTTCTTT. This gives the protein CASSPPGLNTEAFF.

The rearrangement links TRBV19 to TRBJ1-1, with D uncertain. The CDR3 sequence is 13 residues long. The germline V gene encodes CDR1 LNHDA and CDR2 SQIVND (reference sequence). V was cut by 8 bases and J by 1 base, with 11 bases left in between. CDR3 in amino acids: CASLRRKNTEAFF. The DNA for the CDR3 is TGTGCCAGTCTCCGCAGGAAGAACACTGAAGCTTTCTTT.

The chain combines TRBV2 with TRBJ2-1; 11 nucleotides match TRBD2. This CDR3 is built from 14 residues. Trimming took 5 bases from V and 5 from J; bases not matched to a gene: 2. Germline V gives CDR1 SNHLY, CDR2 FYNNEI. The DNA of the CDR3 is TGTGCCAGCAGTAGACTAGCGGGAAACAATGAGCAGTTCTTC. This translates into CASSRLAGNNEQFF.

V is TRBV2 and J is TRBJ2-3; 9 bases line up with TRBD2. The CDR3 is 14 amino acids. V lost 4 bases and J lost 8; bases outside the gene matches: 7. Germline V gives CDR1 SNHLY, CDR2 FYNNEI. The CDR3 here is CASSAAGGPGTQYF. The CDR3, as DNA: TGTGCCAGCAGTGCTGCGGGAGGGCCGGGTACGCAGTATTTT.

The V call is TRBV24-1, the J call TRBJ2-7, with D perhaps matching TRBD1 (6 bases). The V gene's germline CDR1 is KGHDR and CDR2 SFDVKD. The CDR3 sequence is 14 residues long. V was shortened by 4 bases and J by 6 bases, with 15 bases between the two germline ends. The CDR3 DNA is TGTGCCACCAGTGACAGGGGCCTTATAGGCGAGCAGTACTTC. This translates into CATSDRGLIGEQYF.

The chain carries TRBV6-6 and TRBJ1-5, with TRBD1 matching 10 bases. The germline CDR1 and CDR2 sequences are MNHNY and SVGAGI (reference sequence). This CDR3 comprises 15 residues. The J segment lost 7 bases and the V segment lost 6 bases, leaving 9 bases of the junction unmatched. The chain's CDR3 is CASRARDRGRQPQHF. The CDR3 bases are TGTGCCAGCAGGGCGCGGGACAGGGGTAGACAGCCCCAGCATTTT.

This chain connects TRBV12-3 or TRBV12-4 to TRBJ2-1; 10 bases are a match to TRBD1. V was clipped by 6 bases and J by 8 bases; unmatched bases: 4. The CDR3 contains 13 residues. CDR3 sequence reads: CASSLDRGHEQFF. The CDR3 DNA sequence: TGTGCCAGCAGCCTAGACAGGGGGCATGAGCAGTTCTTC.

The chain recombines TRBV18 with TRBJ1-5; 11 nucleotides match TRBD1. From germline, CDR1 is KGHSH and CDR2 LQKENI. J was trimmed by 2 bases and V by 5 bases; bases with no gene match: 2. The CDR3 extends over 15 amino acids. CDR3 in amino acids: CASSGGQGGNQPQHF. In DNA form, the CDR3 reads TGTGCCAGCTCAGGGGGACAGGGGGGCAATCAGCCCCAGCATTTT.

This chain joins TRBV9 and TRBJ1-1; D unclear. Germline CDR1 is SGDLS and CDR2 is YYNGEE. This CDR3 has 13 amino acids. V was cut by 0 bases and J by 7 bases, with 10 bases left in between. The CDR3 DNA reads as TGTGCCAGCAGCGTAGCTGCGGGCAGTGAAGCTTTCTTT. Protein product: CASSVAAGSEAFF.

This sequence joins TRBV9 and TRBJ2-1; 7 bases fit TRBD2. With 3 bases clipped from V and 10 bases from J, the junction kept 7 bases outside the gene matches. CDR3 length: 13 amino acids. From germline, CDR1 is SGDLS and CDR2 YYNGEE. The CDR3 is CASSAGGGSEQFF. In DNA form, the CDR3 reads TGTGCCAGCAGCGCCGGGGGAGGGAGCGAGCAGTTCTTC.

V is TRBV7-8 and J is TRBJ1-2, with 7 bases matching TRBD1. The V segment lost 6 bases and the J segment 1 base; nucleotides outside the gene matches: 5. Germline loops: CDR1 SGHVS, CDR2 FQNEAQ. The CDR3 has 14 residues. The DNA of the CDR3 is TGTGCCAGCAGTCCAAACAGGGGTAACTATGGCTACACCTTC. Protein product: CASSPNRGNYGYTF.

The rearrangement links TRBV28 to TRBJ2-7; 11 bases fit TRBD2. With 5 bases clipped from V and 7 bases from J, the junction kept 7 bases outside the gene matches. The CDR3 is 14 residues long. Looked up from germline, CDR1 is MDHEN and CDR2 is SYDVKM. In DNA, the CDR3 is TGTGCCAGCAGTCCCGGACTAGCGGGCGCTGAGCAGTACTTC. Its translation: CASSPGLAGAEQYF.

A few counts support this clone. The rearrangement links TRBV30 to TRBJ1-5, with D possibly matching TRBD1 (6 bases). The CDR3 runs to 15 residues. Germline V lookup: CDR1 GTSNPN, CDR2 SVGIG (reference sequence). Trimming removed 3 bases from V and 1 base from J, with 13 bases in between. The CDR3 sequence is CAWRTSGASNQPQHF. The DNA for the CDR3 is TGTGCCTGGAGAACCTCAGGGGCCAGCAATCAGCCCCAGCATTTT.

The rearrangement links TRBV30 to TRBJ2-1; 12 bases align to TRBD2. Looked up from germline, CDR1 is GTSNPN and CDR2 is SVGIG (reference sequence). The CDR3 sequence is 14 residues long. Germline trimming cut 4 bases from V and 6 bases from J; bases unmatched to any gene: 4. In DNA, the CDR3 is TGTGCCTGGACTAGCGGGAGGGCCTCCAATGAGCAGTTCTTC. Encoded protein: CAWTSGRASNEQFF.

V usage is TRBV28 and J usage is TRBJ1-3; 10 positions match TRBD1. Unmatched junction bases numbered 14, after V lost 5 bases and J lost 7 bases. This CDR3 spans 17 amino acids. Germline V lookup: CDR1 MDHEN, CDR2 SYDVKM. This CDR3 reads CASSHQARTGGRNTIYF. The CDR3 DNA reads as TGTGCCAGCAGTCACCAAGCCCGGACAGGGGGTCGCAACACCATATATTTT.

The rearrangement links TRBV7-2 to TRBJ2-7; TRBD2 matches 11 bases. Germline trimming cut 2 bases from V and 5 bases from J; bases unmatched to any gene: 8. Germline CDR1 is SGHTA and CDR2 is FQGNSA. The CDR3 runs 16 residues. The CDR3 DNA is TGTGCCAGCAGCTTACCCCGGCCTAGCGGGAGGAACGAGCAGTACTTC. Translation: CASSLPRPSGRNEQYF.

The rearrangement links TRBV27 to TRBJ2-2; 8 bases map to TRBD2. Germline CDR1 reads MNHEY; CDR2 reads SMNVEV (reference sequence). V lost 5 bases to trimming and J lost 4 bases; unmatched junction nucleotides: 6. The length of the CDR3 is 15 residues. CDR3 DNA sequence: TGTGCCAGCAGTCCCCTTAGCGGGGCCACCGGGGAGCTGTTTTTT. Protein product: CASSPLSGATGELFF.

The rearrangement links TRBV30 to TRBJ1-3; perhaps TRBD1 as D (5 bases). CDR1 and CDR2 from the germline V gene are GTSNPN and SVGIG (reference sequence). CDR3 length: 16 residues. The ends were cut back, 3 bases at V and 2 bases at J, with 17 bases in the middle. The CDR3 spells CAWSPPRGKAGNTIYF. CDR3 DNA: TGTGCCTGGAGCCCACCCCGGGGGAAAGCTGGAAACACCATATATTTT.